This TCR beta chain was recovered during a study of T cell clonality in common variable immunodeficiency. Patients and controls were mostly of Caucasian heritage. Study conclusions and caveats: CVID subjects shared fewer TCRbeta clones than healthy controls did. Common variable immunodeficiency TCR beta sequences reportedly had fewer deletions and N-nucleotide insertions.

Germline V gene sequence: CDR1 MGHDK, CDR2 SYGVNS. The CDR3 contains 13 residues. V lost 6 bases, J lost 7 bases, and 4 bases stayed unmatched. To note about this clone: Its antigen is not identified. The CDR3 end lies 3 residues beyond the end of the read and is filled in from the germline J gene.

Generated by immunoSEQ multiplex PCR, the TCRdb table keeps only in-frame clones and is missing some. The sample includes about 74,000 clones, none of them occurring once. Specimen: peripheral blood mononuclear cells. The sequence derives from a person aged 18 to 75 in good health. The V gene is TRBV25-1, the J gene TRBJ2-1; 9 positions agree with TRBD1. CDR3 region: CASRTGTGNEQFF. The CDR3 bases that were read are TGTGCCAGCAGAACCGGGACAGGGAATGAG.